Below, 11 T cell receptor beta chains from the same sample are listed, as sequenced in a study of cytomegalovirus exposure and HLA in healthy donors. This PCR relied on a set of 60 Vbeta primers and 13 Jbeta primers. Sequencing used immunoSEQ multiplex PCR; TCRdb keeps in-frame clones, though not all of them. The sample lists 65,000 to 100,000 clones, about 75% seen once, with roughly 6% in the top ten. The specimen sequenced was PBMCs. Receptor source: a female donor in good health and CMV-seronegative.

This clone has a single count. This chain uses TRBV19 with TRBJ1-4; TRBD1 matches at 10 bases. CDR1 LNHDA and CDR2 SQIVND come from the germline V gene (reference sequence). The trim removed 5 bases at V and 7 bases at J, leaving 7 bases unmatched. The CDR3 is 15 amino acids. The CDR3 coding sequence is TGTGCCAGTAGTCAGAGGACAGGGGGTGGTGAAAAACTGTTTTTT. This sequence encodes CASSQRTGGGEKLFF.

This chain's CDR3 is CASSYGTLTEAFF. The CDR3 DNA is TGTGCCAGCAGTTACGGGACACTTACCGAAGCTTTCTTT. The V call is TRBV6-6, the J call TRBJ1-1; possibly TRBD1 for D (6 bases). Deletions cut 2 bases from V and 8 bases from J, with 12 bases between. Germline CDR1 and CDR2: MNHNY and SVGAGI (reference sequence). The CDR3 contains 13 residues.

The V and J genes are TRBV10-1 and TRBJ2-7; TRBD2 matches 11 bases. V gave up 4 bases and J gave up 3 bases; unmatched junction bases: 5. The CDR3 is 15 amino acids. Germline V gives CDR1 WNHNN, CDR2 SYGVQD (reference sequence). DNA of the CDR3: TGCGCCAGCAGTGGTACCGGGACTAGCGGCTACGAGCAGTACTTC. Protein sequence: CASSGTGTSGYEQYF.

V is TRBV10-2 and J is TRBJ1-1, with 7 bases identical to TRBD1. The V segment lost 6 bases and the J segment 0 bases; nucleotides outside the gene matches: 4. Germline V lookup: CDR1 WSHSY, CDR2 SAAADI. CDR3 length: 14 amino acids. The CDR3: CASSITGVNTEAFF. DNA of the CDR3: TGCGCCAGCAGCATAACAGGGGTGAACACTGAAGCTTTCTTT.

To note about this clone: This may be a read error, as it is one base from a much larger clone. This chain connects TRBV7-3 to TRBJ2-1, with TRBD2 matching over 10 bases. In germline, CDR1 is SGHTA, CDR2 FQGTGA. The ends lost 4 bases at V and 2 bases at J; junction bases unmatched: 2. The CDR3 loop spans 15 amino acids. The CDR3 nucleotides read TGTGCCAGCAGCTCCCTAGCGGGGGCCTACAATGAGCAGTTCTTC. It translates to CASSSLAGAYNEQFF.

This chain uses TRBV15 with TRBJ1-2; TRBD1 is a possible D gene (5 bases). The CDR3 runs 15 residues. Germline V gene sequence: CDR1 LNHNV, CDR2 YYDKDF (reference sequence). Trimming shortened V by 0 bases and J by 2 bases, and 10 bases separated the two germline ends. The CDR3 is CATSRERGLNYGYTF. In DNA, the CDR3 is TGTGCCACCAGCAGAGAAAGGGGATTAAACTATGGCTACACCTTC.

V is TRBV4-1 and J is TRBJ2-1, with TRBD2 matching over 10 bases. Unmatched junction bases numbered 3, after V lost 4 bases and J lost 0 bases. This CDR3 region has 16 residues. CDR1 is MGHRA, CDR2 YSYEKL, per germline. In DNA, the CDR3 is TGCGCCAGCAGCCTAGCGGGGGGTTTCTCCTACAATGAGCAGTTCTTC. As protein: CASSLAGGFSYNEQFF.

Only one count was recorded for this clone. The chain recombines TRBV28 with TRBJ1-1; 7 positions match TRBD1. V lost 5 bases and J lost 0; bases outside the gene matches: 6. The germline V gene has CDR1 MDHEN and CDR2 SYDVKM. The CDR3 totals 15 residues. CDR3 amino acids: CASSNTGDLNTEAFF. The CDR3 DNA sequence: TGTGCCAGCAGTAATACAGGGGACCTGAACACTGAAGCTTTCTTT.

J is TRBJ2-7 and V is TRBV19; 7 nucleotides agree with TRBD2. V shed 5 bases, J shed 5 bases, and the junction held 9 bases outside the gene matches. The CDR3 is 14 amino acids. CDR1 LNHDA and CDR2 SQIVND come from the germline V gene (reference sequence). The CDR3 protein is CASSLEGGADEQYF. CDR3 DNA sequence: TGTGCCAGTAGTTTGGAGGGAGGGGCTGACGAGCAGTACTTC.

V and J are TRBV27 and TRBJ2-5; D uncertain. From germline, CDR1 is MNHEY and CDR2 SMNVEV (reference sequence). The CDR3 length is 15 residues. V lost 2 bases, J lost 0 bases, and 10 bases lay in between. CDR3 sequence (DNA): TGTGCCAGCAGTTTAGCACATGTGTACCAAGAGACCCAGTACTTC. Translated, it gives CASSLAHVYQETQYF.

The CDR3 region is CASSKGGAIGGGEKLFF. The CDR3 DNA reads as TGTGCCAGCAGCAAAGGAGGGGCGATTGGCGGAGGAGAAAAACTGTTTTTT. The chain combines TRBV7-9 with TRBJ1-4; maybe TRBD1 (5 bases). Germline V lookup: CDR1 SEHNR, CDR2 FQNEAQ (reference sequence). This CDR3 has 17 residues. V gave up 5 bases and J gave up 8 bases, with 24 bases separating them.